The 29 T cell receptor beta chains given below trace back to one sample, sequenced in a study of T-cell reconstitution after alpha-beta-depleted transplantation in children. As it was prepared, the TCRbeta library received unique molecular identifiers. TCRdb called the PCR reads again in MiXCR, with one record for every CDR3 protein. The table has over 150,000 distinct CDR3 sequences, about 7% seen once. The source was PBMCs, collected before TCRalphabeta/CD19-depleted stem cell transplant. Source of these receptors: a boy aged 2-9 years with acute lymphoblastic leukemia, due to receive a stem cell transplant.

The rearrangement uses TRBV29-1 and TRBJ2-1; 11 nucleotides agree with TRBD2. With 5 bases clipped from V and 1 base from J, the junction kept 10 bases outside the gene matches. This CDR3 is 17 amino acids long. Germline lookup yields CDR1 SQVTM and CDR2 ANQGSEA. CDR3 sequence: CSVITSGSRSSYNEQFF. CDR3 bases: TGCAGCGTTATAACTAGCGGGAGCAGGTCTTCCTACAATGAGCAGTTCTTC.

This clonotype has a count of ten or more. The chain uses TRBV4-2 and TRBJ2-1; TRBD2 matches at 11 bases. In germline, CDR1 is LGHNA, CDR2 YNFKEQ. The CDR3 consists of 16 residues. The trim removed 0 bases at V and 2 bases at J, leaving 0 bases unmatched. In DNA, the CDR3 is TGTGCCAGCAGCCAAGATAGCGGGGGGGCCTACAATGAGCAGTTCTTC. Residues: CASSQDSGGAYNEQFF.

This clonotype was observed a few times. The CDR3 spells CASKLGSIGHEQYF. The CDR3, as DNA: TGTGCCAGCAAACTGGGATCGATAGGGCACGAGCAGTACTTC. The chain has TRBV28 and TRBJ2-7; D is unresolved. The V end was cut by 7 bases, the J end by 5 bases, with 18 bases between. The germline gives CDR1 MDHEN, CDR2 SYDVKM. The CDR3 consists of 14 residues.

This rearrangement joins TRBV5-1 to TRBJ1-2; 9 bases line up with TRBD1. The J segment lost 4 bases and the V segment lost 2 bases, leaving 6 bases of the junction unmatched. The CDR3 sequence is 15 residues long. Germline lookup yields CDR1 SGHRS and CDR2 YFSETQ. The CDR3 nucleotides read TGCGCCAGCAGCTTACAGGGGGCGCTGGGCTATGGCTACACCTTC. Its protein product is CASSLQGALGYGYTF.

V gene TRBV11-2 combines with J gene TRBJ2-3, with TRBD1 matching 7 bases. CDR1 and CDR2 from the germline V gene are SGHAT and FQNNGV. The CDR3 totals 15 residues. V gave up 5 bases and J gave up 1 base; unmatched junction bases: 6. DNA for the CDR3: TGTGCCAGCAGCGTGACAGGGTCCCGCACAGATACGCAGTATTTT. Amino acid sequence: CASSVTGSRTDTQYF. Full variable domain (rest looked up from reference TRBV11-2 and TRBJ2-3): EAGVAQSPRYKIIEKRQSVAFWCNPISGHATLYWYQQILGQGPKLLIQFQNNGVVDDSQLPKDRFSAERLKGVDSTLKIQPAKLEDSAVYLCASSVTGSRTDTQYFGPGTRLTVL.

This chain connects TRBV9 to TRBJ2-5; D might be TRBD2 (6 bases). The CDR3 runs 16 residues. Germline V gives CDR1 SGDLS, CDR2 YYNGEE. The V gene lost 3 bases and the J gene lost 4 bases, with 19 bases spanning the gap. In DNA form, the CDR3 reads TGTGCCAGCAGCGAGGGGTTCGGGAGTGGTGGAGAGACCCAGTACTTC. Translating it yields CASSEGFGSGGETQYF.

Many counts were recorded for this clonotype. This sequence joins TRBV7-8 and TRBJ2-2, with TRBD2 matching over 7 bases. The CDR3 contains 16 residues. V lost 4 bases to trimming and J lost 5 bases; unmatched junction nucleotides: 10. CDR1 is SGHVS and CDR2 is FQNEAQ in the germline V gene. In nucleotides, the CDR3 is TGTGCCAGCAGCTATCCGGTGGGGGGGAGGACCGGGGAGCTGTTTTTT. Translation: CASSYPVGGRTGELFF.

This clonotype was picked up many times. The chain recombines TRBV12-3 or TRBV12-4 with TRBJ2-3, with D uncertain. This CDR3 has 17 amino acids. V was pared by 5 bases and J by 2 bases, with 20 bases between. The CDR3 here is CASSPPRAPGPTDTQYF. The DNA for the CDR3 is TGTGCCAGCAGTCCGCCCCGGGCTCCTGGCCCCACAGATACGCAGTATTTT.

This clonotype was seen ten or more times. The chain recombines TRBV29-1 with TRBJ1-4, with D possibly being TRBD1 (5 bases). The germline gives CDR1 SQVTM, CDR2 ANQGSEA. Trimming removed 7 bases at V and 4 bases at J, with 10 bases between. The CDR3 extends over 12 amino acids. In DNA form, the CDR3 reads TGCAGCGCCGGGGCCCATAATGAAAAACTGTTTTTT. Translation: CSAGAHNEKLFF.

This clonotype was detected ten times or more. As DNA, the CDR3 is TGTGCCAGCAGCTGGTTAGTGGACCAGGTCGCTGAAGCTTTCTTT. This gives the protein CASSWLVDQVAEAFF. The V and J genes are TRBV7-8 and TRBJ1-1; D is unclear. Trimming took 4 bases from V and 6 from J, leaving 18 bases between them. This CDR3 is built from 15 residues. Per germline, CDR1 SGHVS and CDR2 FQNEAQ.

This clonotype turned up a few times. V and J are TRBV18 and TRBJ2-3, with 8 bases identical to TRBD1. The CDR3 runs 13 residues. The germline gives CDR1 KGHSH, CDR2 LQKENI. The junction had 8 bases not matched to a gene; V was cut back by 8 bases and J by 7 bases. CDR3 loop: CASHPGGANTQYF. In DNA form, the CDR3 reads TGTGCCAGCCACCCAGGGGGCGCAAATACGCAGTATTTT.

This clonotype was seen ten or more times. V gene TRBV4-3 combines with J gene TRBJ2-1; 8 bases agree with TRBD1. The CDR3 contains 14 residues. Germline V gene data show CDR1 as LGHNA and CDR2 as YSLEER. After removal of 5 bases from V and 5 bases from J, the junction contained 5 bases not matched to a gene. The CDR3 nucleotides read TGCGCCAGCAGCGGCCGGGACAGGCACAATGAGCAGTTCTTC. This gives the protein CASSGRDRHNEQFF.

CDR3 protein: CASSKLRGMNTGELFF. CDR3 bases: TGTGCCAGCAGTAAGCTCCGGGGGATGAACACCGGGGAGCTGTTTTTT. The V call is TRBV6-2 or TRBV6-3, the J call TRBJ2-2; weak D call: TRBD2 (6 bases). Germline V lookup: CDR1 MNHEY, CDR2 SVGEGT. Trimming left V 5 bases short and J 1 base short, with 14 bases between. The CDR3 runs 16 residues.

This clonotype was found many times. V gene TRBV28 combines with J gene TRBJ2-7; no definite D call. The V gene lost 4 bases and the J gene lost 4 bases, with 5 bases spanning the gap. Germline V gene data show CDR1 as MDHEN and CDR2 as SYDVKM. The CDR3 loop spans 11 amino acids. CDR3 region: CASSSLYEQYF. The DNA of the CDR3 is TGTGCCAGCAGTTCCCTTTACGAGCAGTACTTC.

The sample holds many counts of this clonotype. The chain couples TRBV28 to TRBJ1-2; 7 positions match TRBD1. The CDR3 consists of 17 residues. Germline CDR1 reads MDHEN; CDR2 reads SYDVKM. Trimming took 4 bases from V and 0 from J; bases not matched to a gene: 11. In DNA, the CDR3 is TGTGCCAGCAGTTCCGGGACAGCCTTACCTCCTAACTATGGCTACACCTTC. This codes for CASSSGTALPPNYGYTF.

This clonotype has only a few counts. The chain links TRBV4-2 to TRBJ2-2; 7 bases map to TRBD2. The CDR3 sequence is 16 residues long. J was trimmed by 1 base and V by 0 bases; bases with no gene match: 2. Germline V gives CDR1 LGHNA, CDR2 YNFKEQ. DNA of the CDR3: TGTGCCAGCAGCCAAGAACCTAGCGGGAACACCGGGGAGCTGTTTTTT. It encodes CASSQEPSGNTGELFF.

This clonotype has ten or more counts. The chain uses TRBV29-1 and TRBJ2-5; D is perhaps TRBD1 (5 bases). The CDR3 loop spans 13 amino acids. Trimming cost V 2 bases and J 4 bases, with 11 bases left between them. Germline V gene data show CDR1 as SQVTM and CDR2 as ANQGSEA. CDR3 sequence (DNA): TGCAGCGTTGAACGACAGACAACAGAGACCCAGTACTTC. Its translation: CSVERQTTETQYF.

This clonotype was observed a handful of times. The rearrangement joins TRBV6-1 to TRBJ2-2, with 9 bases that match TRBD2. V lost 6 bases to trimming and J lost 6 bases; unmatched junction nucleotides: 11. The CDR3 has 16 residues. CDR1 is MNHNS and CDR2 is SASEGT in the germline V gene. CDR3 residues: CASSPYSLAGPGELFF. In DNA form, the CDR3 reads TGTGCCAGCAGCCCTTATAGCCTAGCGGGACCCGGGGAGCTGTTTTTT.

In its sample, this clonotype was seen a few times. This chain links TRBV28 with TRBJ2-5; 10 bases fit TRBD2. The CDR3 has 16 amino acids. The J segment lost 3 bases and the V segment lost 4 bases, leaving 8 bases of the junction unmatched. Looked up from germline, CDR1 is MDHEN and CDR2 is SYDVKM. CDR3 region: CASSSPMGLAKETQYF. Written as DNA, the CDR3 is TGTGCCAGCAGTTCACCTATGGGACTAGCGAAAGAGACCCAGTACTTC.

The CDR3 sequence: CASSQDSGYGYTF. The CDR3 nucleotides read TGTGCCAGCAGCCAAGATAGTGGTTATGGCTACACCTTC. The chain couples TRBV3-1 to TRBJ1-2; D is uncertain. Trimming stripped 0 bases from V and 5 bases from J, with 7 bases between. This CDR3 comprises 13 residues. The germline V gene encodes CDR1 LGHDT and CDR2 YNNKEL (reference sequence).

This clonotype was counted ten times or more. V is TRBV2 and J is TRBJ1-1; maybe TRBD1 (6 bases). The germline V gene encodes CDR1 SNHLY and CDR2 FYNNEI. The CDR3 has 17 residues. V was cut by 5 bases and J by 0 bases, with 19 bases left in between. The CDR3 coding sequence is TGTGCCAGCAGTCCCCCTGTAGGGACACCCATGAACACTGAAGCTTTCTTT. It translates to CASSPPVGTPMNTEAFF.

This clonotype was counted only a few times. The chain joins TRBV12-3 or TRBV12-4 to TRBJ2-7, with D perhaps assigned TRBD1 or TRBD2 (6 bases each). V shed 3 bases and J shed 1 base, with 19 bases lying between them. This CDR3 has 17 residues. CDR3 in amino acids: CASSFASRGQGSYEQYF. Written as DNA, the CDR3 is TGTGCCAGCAGTTTTGCCTCTCGGGGGCAGGGTTCCTACGAGCAGTACTTC.

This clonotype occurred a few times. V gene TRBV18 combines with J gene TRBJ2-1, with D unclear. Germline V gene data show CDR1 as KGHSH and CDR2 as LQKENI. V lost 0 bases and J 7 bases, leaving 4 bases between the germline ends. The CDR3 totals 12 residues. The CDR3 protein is CASSPPTNEQFF. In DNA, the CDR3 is TGTGCCAGCTCACCACCGACTAATGAGCAGTTCTTC.

In DNA form, the CDR3 reads TGTGCCTGGAGCTATAGCTCGGAGACCCAGTACTTC. Protein product: CAWSYSSETQYF. The chain couples TRBV30 to TRBJ2-5; the D is unclear. In germline, CDR1 is GTSNPN, CDR2 SVGIG (reference sequence). Between the trimmed V and J ends, which lost 3 bases and 5 bases, there was a span of 10 bases. This CDR3 has 12 residues.

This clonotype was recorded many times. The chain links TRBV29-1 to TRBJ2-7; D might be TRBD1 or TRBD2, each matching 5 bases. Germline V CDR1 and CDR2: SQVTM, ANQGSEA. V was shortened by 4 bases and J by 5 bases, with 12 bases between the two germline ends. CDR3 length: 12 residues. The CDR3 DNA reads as TGCAGCGTTGTTTGGGGGACCAACGAGCAGTACTTC. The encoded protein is CSVVWGTNEQYF.

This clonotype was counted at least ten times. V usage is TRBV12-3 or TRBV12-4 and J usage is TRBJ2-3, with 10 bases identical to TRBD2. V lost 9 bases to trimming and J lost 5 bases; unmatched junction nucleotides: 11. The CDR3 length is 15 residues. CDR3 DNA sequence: TGTGCCAGTTCCCAGAGCGGGGGGGCAGGAGATACGCAGTATTTT. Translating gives CASSQSGGAGDTQYF.

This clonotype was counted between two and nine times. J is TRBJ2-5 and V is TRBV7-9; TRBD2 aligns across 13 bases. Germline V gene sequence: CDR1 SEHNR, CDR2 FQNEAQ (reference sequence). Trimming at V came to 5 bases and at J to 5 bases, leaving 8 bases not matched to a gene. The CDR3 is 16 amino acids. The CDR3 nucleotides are TGTGCCAGCAGCCAAGGGACTAGCGGGGCCGGGGAGACCCAGTACTTC. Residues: CASSQGTSGAGETQYF.

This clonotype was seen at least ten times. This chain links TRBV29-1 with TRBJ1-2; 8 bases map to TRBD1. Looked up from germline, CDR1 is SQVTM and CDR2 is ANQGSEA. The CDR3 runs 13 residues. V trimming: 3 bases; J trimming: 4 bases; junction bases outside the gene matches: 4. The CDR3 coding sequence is TGCAGCGTTGAGGAGGACAGGGTCTATGGCTACACCTTC. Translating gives CSVEEDRVYGYTF. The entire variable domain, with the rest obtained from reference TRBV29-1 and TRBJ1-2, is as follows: SAVISQKPSRDICQRGTSLTIQCQVDSQVTMMFWYRQQPGQSLTLIATANQGSEATYESGFVIDKFPISRPNLTFSTLTVSNMSPEDSSIYLCSVEEDRVYGYTFGSGTRLTVV.

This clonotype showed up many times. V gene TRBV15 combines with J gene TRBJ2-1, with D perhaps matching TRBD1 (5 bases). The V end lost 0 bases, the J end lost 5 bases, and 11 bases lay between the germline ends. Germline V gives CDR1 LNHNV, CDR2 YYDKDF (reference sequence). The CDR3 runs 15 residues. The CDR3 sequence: CATSRERGRDNEQFF. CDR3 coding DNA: TGTGCCACCAGCAGAGAAAGGGGCAGGGACAATGAGCAGTTCTTC.